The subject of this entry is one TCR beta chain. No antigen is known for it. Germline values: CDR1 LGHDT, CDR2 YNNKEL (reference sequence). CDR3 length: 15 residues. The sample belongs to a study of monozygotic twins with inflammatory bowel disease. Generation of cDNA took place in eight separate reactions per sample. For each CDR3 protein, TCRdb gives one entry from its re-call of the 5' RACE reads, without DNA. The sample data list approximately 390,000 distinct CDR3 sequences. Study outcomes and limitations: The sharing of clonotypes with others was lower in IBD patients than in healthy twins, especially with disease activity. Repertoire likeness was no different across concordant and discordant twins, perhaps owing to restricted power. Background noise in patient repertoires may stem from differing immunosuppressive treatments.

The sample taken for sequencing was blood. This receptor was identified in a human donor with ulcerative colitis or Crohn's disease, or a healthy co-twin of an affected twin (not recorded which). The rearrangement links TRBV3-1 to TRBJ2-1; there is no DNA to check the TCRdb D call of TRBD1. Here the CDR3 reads CASSLHLTGQNEQFF.